The clone carrying this TCR beta chain came up once. Measured with immunoSEQ multiplex PCR; TCRdb has only the in-frame clones, and not every one. The sample has under 100,000 clones, about 85% seen once. These data come from a study of blood T cell repertoires in COVID-19. J lost 4 bases, V lost 6 bases, and 9 bases had no gene match. The germline V gene has CDR1 MDHEN and CDR2 SYDVKM. CDR3 size: 15 residues. The chain carries TRBV28 and TRBJ1-1; TRBD1 matches at 9 bases. This sequence originates from a woman older than 75 with COVID-19, enrolled during active disease. The specimen was peripheral blood. Here the CDR3 reads CASSNRQGGSTEAFF. CDR3 coding DNA: TGTGCCAGCAGCAACCGACAGGGGGGGAGCACTGAAGCTTTCTTT. The variable domain in full, completed from reference TRBV28 and TRBJ1-1, reads DVKVTQSSRYLVKRTGEKVFLECVQDMDHENMFWYRQDPGLGLRLIYFSYDVKMKEKGDIPEGYSVSREKKERFSLILESASTNQTSMYLCASSNRQGGSTEAFFGQGTRLTVV.